These 12 T cell receptor beta chains were sequenced from one sample in a study of cytomegalovirus exposure and HLA in healthy donors (dated by TCRdb to 2016 to 2017). Receptor amplification or capture employed the immunoSEQ multiplex PCR assay. For the multiplex PCR, a mixture combining 60 forward primers for TCR Vbeta segments and 13 reverse primers for TCR Jbeta segments was used. Held by TCRdb, this immuneACCESS table contains in-frame sequences only and omits some clones. Under half of the omission traces to an unresolved V gene where checked; the cause of the rest is unknown. The sample table holds about 190,000 clones, of which over 80% were seen once. The ten largest make up 1% to 1.5% of the sample. Sequencing was carried out using PBMCs. The source of these receptors is a man aged 25 to 45 in good health and CMV-seronegative.

The chain couples TRBV19 to TRBJ2-2, with 7 bases identical to TRBD1. The germline CDR1 and CDR2 sequences are LNHDA and SQIVND (reference sequence). The CDR3 contains 15 residues. Losses at the gene ends were 4 bases for V and 4 bases for J; bases not matched to a gene: 6. DNA of the CDR3: TGTGCCAGTAGTACAGGGGGTAGTGGCACCGGGGAGCTGTTTTTT. Translation gives CASSTGGSGTGELFF.

The chain couples TRBV6-1 to TRBJ2-5; TRBD2 is a possible D gene (5 bases). The end of the DNA aligns better with TRBJ2-7, so the J call may be wrong. This CDR3 is built from 15 residues. Germline V gene data show CDR1 as MNHNS and CDR2 as SASEGT. CDR3 residues: CASSEPVRRAYEQYF. The CDR3 DNA reads TGTGCCAGCAGTGAACCGGTACGGCGGGCCTACGAGCAGTACTTC.

V gene TRBV25-1 combines with J gene TRBJ2-1; 7 nucleotides align to TRBD1. Trimming removed 5 bases from V and 10 bases from J; junction bases left unmatched: 5. The CDR3 has 12 amino acids. Germline loops: CDR1 MGHDK, CDR2 SYGVNS. CDR3: CASSRQGSEQFF. CDR3 nucleotides: TGTGCCAGCAGTCGACAGGGATCCGAGCAGTTCTTC.

This chain connects TRBV27 to TRBJ2-2; 8 nucleotides line up with TRBD1. Per germline, CDR1 MNHEY and CDR2 SMNVEV (reference sequence). This CDR3 is built from 15 residues. CDR3 sequence: CATQRGQVNTGELFF. For the CDR3, the DNA is TGTGCAACACAGAGGGGACAGGTTAACACCGGGGAGCTGTTTTTT.

This chain links TRBV7-9 with TRBJ2-3; D gene ambiguous. CDR1 is SEHNR, CDR2 FQNEAQ, per germline (reference sequence). The V gene lost 10 bases and the J gene lost 6 bases, with 17 bases spanning the gap. The length of the CDR3 is 13 residues. The CDR3 DNA sequence: TGTGCCACCTCGACAAAAAGCCCGGATACGCAGTATTTT. Amino acid sequence: CATSTKSPDTQYF. Based on the CDR3 plus reference TRBV7-9 and TRBJ2-3, the full variable domain is DTGVSQNPRHKITKRGQNVTFRCDPISEHNRLYWYRQTLGQGPEFLTYFQNEAQLEKSRLLSDRFSAERPKGSFSTLEIQRTEQGDSAMYLCATSTKSPDTQYFGPGTRLTVL.

The chain joins TRBV27 to TRBJ2-7; D is possibly TRBD2 (6 bases). The CDR3 runs to 14 residues. Germline CDR1 and CDR2: MNHEY and SMNVEV (reference sequence). Trimming stripped 2 bases from V and 2 bases from J, with 10 bases between. The CDR3 loop is CASSLGGGTYEQYF. CDR3 coding DNA: TGTGCCAGCAGTTTAGGGGGAGGAACCTACGAGCAGTACTTC.

The V call is TRBV7-2, the J call TRBJ2-3; D unclear. The CDR3 consists of 13 residues. Trimming took off 2 bases at V and 1 base at J, with 4 bases between the two ends. CDR1 is SGHTA and CDR2 is FQGNSA in the germline V gene. In DNA, the CDR3 is TGTGCCAGCAGCTTAATAGGCACAGATACGCAGTATTTT. Protein: CASSLIGTDTQYF.

This chain uses TRBV10-1 with TRBJ2-3, with 8 bases aligning to TRBD2. The germline V gene encodes CDR1 WNHNN and CDR2 SYGVQD (reference sequence). With 0 bases clipped from V and 1 base from J, the junction kept 6 bases outside the gene matches. The CDR3 runs to 17 residues. The CDR3 protein is CASSESPGGAGTDTQYF. CDR3 in DNA: TGCGCCAGCAGTGAGTCCCCGGGGGGGGCTGGCACAGATACGCAGTATTTT.

V is TRBV6-5 and J is TRBJ1-1; D gene uncertain. Germline CDR1 is MNHEY and CDR2 is SVGAGI. The length of the CDR3 is 13 residues. V lost 8 bases, J lost 8 bases, and 18 bases lay in between. In DNA, the CDR3 is TGTGCCAGCTACGGGTTGAAGCTTCGAGAAGCTTTCTTT. Translating gives CASYGLKLREAFF.

As for this clone: Other DNA sequences from this sample encode an identical CDR3 as well. The rearrangement uses TRBV6-6 and TRBJ1-1; D is unresolved. CDR3 size: 12 residues. CDR1 MNHNY and CDR2 SVGAGI come from the germline V gene (reference sequence). Trimming took 2 bases from V and 5 from J, leaving 6 bases between them. CDR3 sequence reads: CASSYRETEAFF. CDR3 bases: TGTGCCAGCAGTTACAGGGAGACTGAAGCTTTCTTT.

The chain joins TRBV7-2 to TRBJ1-6, with 8 nucleotides matching TRBD1. The germline gives CDR1 SGHTA, CDR2 FQGNSA. V lost 4 bases to trimming and J lost 9 bases; unmatched junction nucleotides: 5. This CDR3 has 14 amino acids. In DNA form, the CDR3 reads TGTGCCAGCAGCTCCGGACAGGGAGTTTCACCCCTCCACTTT. Its protein is CASSSGQGVSPLHF.

The CDR3 here is CASSPEGTGGEKLFF. CDR3 coding DNA: TGTGCCAGCTCACCGGAGGGGACAGGGGGTGAAAAACTGTTTTTT. This chain joins TRBV18 and TRBJ1-4; 11 nucleotides align to TRBD1. Germline-derived CDR1 and CDR2 are KGHSH and LQKENI. Trimming took 3 bases from V and 7 from J; bases not matched to a gene: 4. The CDR3 covers 15 residues.